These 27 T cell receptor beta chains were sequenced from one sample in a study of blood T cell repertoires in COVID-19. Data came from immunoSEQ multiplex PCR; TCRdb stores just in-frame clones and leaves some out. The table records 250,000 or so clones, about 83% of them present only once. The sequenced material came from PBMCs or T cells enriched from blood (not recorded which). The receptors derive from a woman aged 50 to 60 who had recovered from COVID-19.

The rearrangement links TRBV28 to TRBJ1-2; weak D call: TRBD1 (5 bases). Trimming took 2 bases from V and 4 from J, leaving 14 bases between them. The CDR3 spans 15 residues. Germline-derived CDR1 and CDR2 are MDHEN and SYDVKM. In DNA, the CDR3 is TGTGCCAGCAGTTTAGGAGTTGGGGGGACCTATGGCTACACCTTC. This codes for CASSLGVGGTYGYTF.

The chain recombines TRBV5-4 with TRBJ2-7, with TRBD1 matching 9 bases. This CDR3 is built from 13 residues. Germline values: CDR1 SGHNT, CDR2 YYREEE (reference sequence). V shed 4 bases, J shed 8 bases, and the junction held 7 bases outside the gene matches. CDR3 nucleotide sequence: TGTGCCAGCAGCCATGACAGGGGGATACAGCAGTACTTC. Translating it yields CASSHDRGIQQYF.

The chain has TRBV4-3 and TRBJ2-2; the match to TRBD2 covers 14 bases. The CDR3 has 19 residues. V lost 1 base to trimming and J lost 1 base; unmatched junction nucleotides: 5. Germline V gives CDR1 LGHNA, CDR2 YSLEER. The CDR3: CASSQVPGLAGGNTGELFF. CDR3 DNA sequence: TGCGCCAGCAGCCAAGTCCCCGGACTAGCGGGGGGGAACACCGGGGAGCTGTTTTTT.

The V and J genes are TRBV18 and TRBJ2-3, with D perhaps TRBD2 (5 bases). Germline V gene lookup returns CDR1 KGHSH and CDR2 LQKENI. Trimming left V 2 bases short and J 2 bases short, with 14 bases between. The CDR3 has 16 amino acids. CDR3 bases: TGTGCCAGCTCACCAAGGAAACTAGGACTCACAGATACGCAGTATTTT. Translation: CASSPRKLGLTDTQYF.

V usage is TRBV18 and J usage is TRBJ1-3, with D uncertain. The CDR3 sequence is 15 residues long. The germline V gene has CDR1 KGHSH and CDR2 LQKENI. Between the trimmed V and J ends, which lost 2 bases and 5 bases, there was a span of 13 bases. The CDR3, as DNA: TGTGCCAGCTCACCAAGCGGGAGTTCTCGAAACACCATATATTTT. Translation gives CASSPSGSSRNTIYF.

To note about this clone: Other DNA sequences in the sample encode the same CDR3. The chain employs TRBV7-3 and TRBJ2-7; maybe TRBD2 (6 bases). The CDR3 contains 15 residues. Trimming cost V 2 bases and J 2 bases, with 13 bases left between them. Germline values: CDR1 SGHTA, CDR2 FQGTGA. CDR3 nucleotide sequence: TGTGCCAGCAGCTTAGAGGCGGGGCCTCCCTACGAGCAGTACTTC. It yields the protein CASSLEAGPPYEQYF.

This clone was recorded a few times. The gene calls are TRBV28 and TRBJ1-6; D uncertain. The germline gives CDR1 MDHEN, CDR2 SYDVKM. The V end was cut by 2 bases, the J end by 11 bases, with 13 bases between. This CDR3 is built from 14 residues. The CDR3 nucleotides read TGTGCCAGCAGTTTAGGAGATCCCTTCGCACCCCTCCACTTT. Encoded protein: CASSLGDPFAPLHF.

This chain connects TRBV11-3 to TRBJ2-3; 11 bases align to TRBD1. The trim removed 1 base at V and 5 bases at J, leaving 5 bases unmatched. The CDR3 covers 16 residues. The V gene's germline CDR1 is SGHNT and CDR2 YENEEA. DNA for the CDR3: TGTGCCAGCAGCTTAGTGTGGACAGGGGGCATAGATACGCAGTATTTT. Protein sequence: CASSLVWTGGIDTQYF.

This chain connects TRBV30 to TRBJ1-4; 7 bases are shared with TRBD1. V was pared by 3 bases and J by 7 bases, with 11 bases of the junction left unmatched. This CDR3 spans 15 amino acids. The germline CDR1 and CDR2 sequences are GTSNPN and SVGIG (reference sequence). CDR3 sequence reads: CAWRAPGQTFEKLFF. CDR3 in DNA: TGTGCCTGGAGGGCTCCGGGACAGACCTTTGAAAAACTGTTTTTT.

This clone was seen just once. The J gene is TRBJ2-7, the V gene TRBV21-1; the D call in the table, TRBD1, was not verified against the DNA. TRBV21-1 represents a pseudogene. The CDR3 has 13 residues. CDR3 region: CASSKSRVYEQYF. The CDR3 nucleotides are TGTGCCAGCAGCAAATCCAGGGTTTACGAGCAGTACTTC.

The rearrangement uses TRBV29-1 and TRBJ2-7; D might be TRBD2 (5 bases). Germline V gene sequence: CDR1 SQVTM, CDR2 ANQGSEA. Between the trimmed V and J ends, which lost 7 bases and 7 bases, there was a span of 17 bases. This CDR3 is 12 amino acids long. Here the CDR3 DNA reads TGCAGCGGGACCCTAAGAGGGCGGGAGCAGTACTTC. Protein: CSGTLRGREQYF.

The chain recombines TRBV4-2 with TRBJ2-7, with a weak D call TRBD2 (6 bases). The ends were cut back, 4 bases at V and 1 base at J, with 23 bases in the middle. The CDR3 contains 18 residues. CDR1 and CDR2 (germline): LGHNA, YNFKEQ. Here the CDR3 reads CASSRGTRQGGHSYEQYF. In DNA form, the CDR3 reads TGTGCCAGCAGCCGCGGGACGAGGCAAGGAGGGCATTCCTACGAGCAGTACTTC.

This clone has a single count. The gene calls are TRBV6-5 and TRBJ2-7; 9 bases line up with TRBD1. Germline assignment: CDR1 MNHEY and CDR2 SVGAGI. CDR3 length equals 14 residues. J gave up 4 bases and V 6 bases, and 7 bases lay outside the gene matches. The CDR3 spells CASRVDGTGYEQYF. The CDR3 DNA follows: TGTGCCAGCAGAGTAGACGGGACAGGGTACGAGCAGTACTTC.

The chain's CDR3 is CASSFLLNSNQPQHF. The CDR3 DNA reads TGTGCCAGCAGTTTTCTACTAAACAGCAATCAGCCCCAGCATTTT. This rearrangement joins TRBV28 to TRBJ1-5; D gene unclear. The germline V and J ends were trimmed by 3 bases and 1 base, with 10 bases remaining between them. The CDR3 consists of 15 residues. Germline CDR1 MDHEN, CDR2 SYDVKM.

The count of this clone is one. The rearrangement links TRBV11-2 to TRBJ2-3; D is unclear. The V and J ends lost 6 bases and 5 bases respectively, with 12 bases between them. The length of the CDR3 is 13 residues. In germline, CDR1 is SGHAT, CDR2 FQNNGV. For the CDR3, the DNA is TGTGCCAGCAGAAAAATCGTAGAAGATACGCAGTATTTT. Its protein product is CASRKIVEDTQYF.

The DNA for the CDR3 is TGTGCCAGCAGCTTGGGCGGGGGGTCCAGATATTCCTACAATGAGCAGTTCTTC. It is translated as CASSLGGGSRYSYNEQFF. This chain links TRBV7-8 with TRBJ2-1; 8 bases fit TRBD2. The V and J ends lost 3 bases and 1 base, in that order; junction bases with no gene match: 11. CDR1 is SGHVS and CDR2 is FQNEAQ in the germline V gene. The CDR3 sequence is 18 residues long.

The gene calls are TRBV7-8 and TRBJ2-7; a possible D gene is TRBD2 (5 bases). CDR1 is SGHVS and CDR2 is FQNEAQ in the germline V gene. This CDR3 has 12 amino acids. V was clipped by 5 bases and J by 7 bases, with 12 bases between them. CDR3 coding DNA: TGTGCCAGCAGCCCGGACCGCGGGGAGCAGTACTTC. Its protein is CASSPDRGEQYF.

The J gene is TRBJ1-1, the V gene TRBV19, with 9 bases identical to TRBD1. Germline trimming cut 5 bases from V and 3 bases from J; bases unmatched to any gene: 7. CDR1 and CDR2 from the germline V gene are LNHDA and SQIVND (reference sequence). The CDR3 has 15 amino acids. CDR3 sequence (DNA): TGTGCCAGTAGTGCCCCGGGACAGGGTGACACTGAAGCTTTCTTT. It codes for CASSAPGQGDTEAFF. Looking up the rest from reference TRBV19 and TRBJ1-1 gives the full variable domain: DGGITQSPKYLFRKEGQNVTLSCEQNLNHDAMYWYRQDPGQGLRLIYYSQIVNDFQKGDIAEGYSVSREKKESFPLTVTSAQKNPTAFYLCASSAPGQGDTEAFFGQGTRLTVV.

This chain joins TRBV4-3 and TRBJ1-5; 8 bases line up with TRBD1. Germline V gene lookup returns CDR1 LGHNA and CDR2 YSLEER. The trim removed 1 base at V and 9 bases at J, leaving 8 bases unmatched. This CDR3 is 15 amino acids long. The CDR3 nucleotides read TGCGCCAGCAGCCAAGGCAACAGGGGGATGGTGCCCCAGCATTTT. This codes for CASSQGNRGMVPQHF.

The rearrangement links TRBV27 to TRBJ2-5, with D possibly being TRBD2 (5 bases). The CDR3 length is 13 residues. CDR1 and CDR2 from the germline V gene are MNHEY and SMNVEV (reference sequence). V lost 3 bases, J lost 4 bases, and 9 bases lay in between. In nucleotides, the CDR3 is TGTGCCAGCAGTTTCTCAGGAGGAGAGACCCAGTACTTC. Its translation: CASSFSGGETQYF.

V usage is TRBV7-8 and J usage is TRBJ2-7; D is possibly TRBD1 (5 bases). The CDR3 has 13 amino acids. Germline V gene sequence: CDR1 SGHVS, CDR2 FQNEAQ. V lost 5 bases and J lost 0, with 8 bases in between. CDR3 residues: CASSRTTSYEQYF. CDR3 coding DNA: TGTGCCAGCAGCCGGACAACCTCCTACGAGCAGTACTTC.

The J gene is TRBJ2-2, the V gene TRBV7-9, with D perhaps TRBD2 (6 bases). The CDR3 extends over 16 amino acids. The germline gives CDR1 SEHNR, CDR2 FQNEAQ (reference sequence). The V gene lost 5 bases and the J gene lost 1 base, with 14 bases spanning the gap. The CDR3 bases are TGTGCCAGCAGCCTACCGGGACTTCTGAACACCGGGGAGCTGTTTTTT. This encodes CASSLPGLLNTGELFF. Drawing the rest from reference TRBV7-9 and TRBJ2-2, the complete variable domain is DTGVSQNPRHKITKRGQNVTFRCDPISEHNRLYWYRQTLGQGPEFLTYFQNEAQLEKSRLLSDRFSAERPKGSFSTLEIQRTEQGDSAMYLCASSLPGLLNTGELFFGEGSRLTVL.

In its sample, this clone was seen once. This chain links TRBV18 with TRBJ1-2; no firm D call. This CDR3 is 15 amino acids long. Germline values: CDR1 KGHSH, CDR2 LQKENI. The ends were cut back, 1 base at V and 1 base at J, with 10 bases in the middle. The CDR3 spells CASSPREGFNYGYTF. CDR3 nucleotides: TGTGCCAGCTCACCACGGGAGGGTTTTAACTATGGCTACACCTTC.

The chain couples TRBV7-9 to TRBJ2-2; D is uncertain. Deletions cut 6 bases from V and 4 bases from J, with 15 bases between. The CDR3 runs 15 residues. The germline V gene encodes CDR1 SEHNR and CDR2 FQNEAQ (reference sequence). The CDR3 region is CASRSWRGGTGELFF. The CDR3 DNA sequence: TGTGCCAGCAGAAGTTGGAGAGGTGGCACCGGGGAGCTGTTTTTT.

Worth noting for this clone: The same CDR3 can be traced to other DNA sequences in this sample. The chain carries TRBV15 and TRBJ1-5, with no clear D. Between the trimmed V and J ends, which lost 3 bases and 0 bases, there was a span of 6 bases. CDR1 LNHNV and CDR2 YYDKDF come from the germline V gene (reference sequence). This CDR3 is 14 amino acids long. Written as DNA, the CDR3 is TGTGCCACCAGCAGGCAGTATAGCAATCAGCCCCAGCATTTT. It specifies CATSRQYSNQPQHF.

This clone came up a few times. CDR3 bases: TGTGCCAGCAGTGCCACTCGGAGAGGCATTCAGTACTTC. This translates into CASSATRRGIQYF. The chain has TRBV2 and TRBJ2-4; no reliable D call. Germline CDR1 is SNHLY and CDR2 is FYNNEI. The CDR3 contains 13 residues. Trimming removed 4 bases from V and 9 bases from J, with 13 bases in between.

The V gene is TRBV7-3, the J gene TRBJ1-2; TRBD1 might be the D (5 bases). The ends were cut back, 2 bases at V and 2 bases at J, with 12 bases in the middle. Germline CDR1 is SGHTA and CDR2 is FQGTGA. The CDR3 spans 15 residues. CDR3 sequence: CASSLGGARNYGYTF. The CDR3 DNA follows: TGTGCCAGCAGCTTAGGAGGGGCTAGGAACTATGGCTACACCTTC.